These 3 T cell receptor beta chains share one sample of origin, sequenced in a study of CD8 T cells in ankylosing spondylitis. TCRdb redid the calling of the 5' RACE reads with MiXCR, one entry per CDR3 protein. Among some 250,000 distinct CDR3 sequences listed, about 24% were seen once. Sequencing was done on a sample of blood, either unsorted or a sorted T cell fraction (not recorded which). All receptors come from a male donor with ankylosing spondylitis or in good health (not recorded which).

This sequence joins TRBV6-5 and TRBJ2-7; 7 nucleotides line up with TRBD1. Germline V CDR1 and CDR2: MNHEY, SVGAGI. The CDR3 is 16 amino acids. V lost 0 bases to trimming and J lost 2 bases; unmatched junction nucleotides: 7. CDR3 residues: CASSYSGQSPAYEQYF. Written as DNA, the CDR3 is TGTGCCAGCAGTTACTCGGGACAGTCCCCCGCCTACGAGCAGTACTTC.

This clonotype was picked up one time. This chain joins TRBV11-2 and TRBJ2-1; the D is unclear. Germline CDR1 SGHAT, CDR2 FQNNGV. Trimming removed 6 bases from V and 4 bases from J, with 10 bases in between. The CDR3 extends over 13 amino acids. In nucleotides, the CDR3 is TGTGCCAGCAGGGTGGGTAGGTACAATGAGCAGTTCTTC. Amino acid sequence: CASRVGRYNEQFF.

The chain is built from TRBV12-3 or TRBV12-4 and TRBJ2-5, with 7 bases aligning to TRBD1. After removal of 5 bases from V and 2 bases from J, the junction contained 2 bases not matched to a gene. CDR3 length: 13 amino acids. The CDR3 nucleotides are TGTGCCAGCAGTCAACAGGGGCAAGAGACCCAGTACTTC. Residues: CASSQQGQETQYF.